The source of this T cell receptor beta chain is a study of T-cell reconstitution after alpha-beta-depleted transplantation in children. Notes on the study in general: Fresh T-cell production supplied most of the T-cell counts and diversity seen one year after transplant.

Of note for this clonotype: The antigen is unknown.

Unique molecular identifiers were used to barcode this TCRbeta library. TCRdb independently ran MiXCR on the PCR reads; one entry per CDR3 protein. This table has around 580,000 distinct CDR3 sequences, over 20% appearing once. V lost 2 bases, J lost 8 bases, and 7 bases lay in between. CDR1 and CDR2 from the germline V gene are SGHAT and FQDESV (reference sequence). This CDR3 has 12 amino acids. The receptor comes from a boy in the first two years of life with Wiskott-Aldrich syndrome, due to receive a stem cell transplant. This chain uses TRBV11-1 with TRBJ2-1; D call uncertain. This sample comprised PBMCs, obtained before TCRalphabeta/CD19-depleted stem cell transplant. CDR3: CASSLILDEQFF. The CDR3, as DNA: TGTGCCAGCAGCTTAATCTTGGATGAGCAGTTCTTC.